The 24 T cell receptor beta chains reported below all come from one sample, sequenced in a study of cytomegalovirus exposure and HLA in healthy donors. The protocol was immunoSEQ multiplex PCR, while the TCRdb copy is restricted to in-frame clones and leaves out a portion. The table shows some 180,000 clones, with about nine tenths occurring only once. Source material: PBMCs. All receptors derive from a man between 25 and 39 years old in good health and CMV-seropositive.

This clone was found once. The chain uses TRBV28 and TRBJ2-5; D unresolved. Germline V gene data show CDR1 as MDHEN and CDR2 as SYDVKM. The CDR3 is 12 amino acids. Deletions cut 3 bases from V and 12 bases from J, with 14 bases between. CDR3 in DNA: TGTGCCAGCAGTTTTGGGCCGATTAATAAGTACTTC. This sequence encodes CASSFGPINKYF.

This sequence joins TRBV2 and TRBJ1-6; 9 bases fit TRBD1. Germline CDR1 reads SNHLY; CDR2 reads FYNNEI. J gave up 9 bases and V 8 bases, and 5 bases lay outside the gene matches. This CDR3 has 13 residues. The CDR3 here is CASLQGAGSPLHF. For the CDR3, the DNA is TGTGCCAGCTTACAGGGGGCAGGTTCACCCCTCCACTTT.

The rearrangement joins TRBV29-1 to TRBJ2-1, with 8 bases matching TRBD1. V was pared by 3 bases and J by 12 bases, with 13 bases of the junction left unmatched. Per germline, CDR1 SQVTM and CDR2 ANQGSEA. The CDR3 length is 14 residues. The CDR3 sequence: CSVEQGQGAGGQFF. The CDR3 DNA reads as TGCAGCGTTGAGCAAGGACAGGGAGCCGGGGGGCAGTTCTTC.

The chain joins TRBV9 to TRBJ1-2; perhaps TRBD1 as D (5 bases). V was cut by 5 bases and J by 4 bases, with 15 bases left in between. CDR1 is SGDLS, CDR2 YYNGEE, per germline. This CDR3 is built from 14 residues. The CDR3 sequence: CASRPAGASYGYTF. The CDR3 DNA is TGTGCCAGCAGACCTGCCGGGGCCAGCTATGGCTACACCTTC.

This clone showed up just once. This chain connects TRBV19 to TRBJ1-2, with D maybe TRBD1 (5 bases). Germline-derived CDR1 and CDR2 are LNHDA and SQIVND (reference sequence). The CDR3 extends over 14 amino acids. Between the trimmed V and J ends, which lost 3 bases and 3 bases, there was a span of 11 bases. DNA for the CDR3: TGTGCCAGTAGTATGGGGGACGTGGACTATGGCTACACCTTC. Translation gives CASSMGDVDYGYTF. Using reference TRBV19 and TRBJ1-2 for the parts outside the CDR3, the full variable domain is DGGITQSPKYLFRKEGQNVTLSCEQNLNHDAMYWYRQDPGQGLRLIYYSQIVNDFQKGDIAEGYSVSREKKESFPLTVTSAQKNPTAFYLCASSMGDVDYGYTFGSGTRLTVV.

The chain links TRBV5-6 to TRBJ2-3; 9 bases line up with TRBD2. The ends lost 2 bases at V and 2 bases at J; junction bases unmatched: 3. In germline, CDR1 is SGHDT, CDR2 YYEEEE. The CDR3 has 15 residues. CDR3 DNA: TGTGCCAGCAGCTTTCTAGCGGGGTACACAGATACGCAGTATTTT. The encoded protein is CASSFLAGYTDTQYF.

This chain connects TRBV10-3 to TRBJ2-1; D remains ambiguous. Germline V CDR1 and CDR2: ENHRY, SYGVKD. Trimming shortened V by 6 bases and J by 5 bases, and 14 bases separated the two germline ends. The CDR3 is 14 amino acids. The CDR3 bases are TGTGCCATCAGCCGATCCCATTCTGACAATGAGCAGTTCTTC. Its protein is CAISRSHSDNEQFF.

This clone was picked up one time. This sequence joins TRBV28 and TRBJ2-7; maybe TRBD2 (5 bases). The ends were cut back, 10 bases at V and 6 bases at J, with 13 bases in the middle. CDR1 and CDR2 (germline): MDHEN, SYDVKM. The CDR3 has 11 residues. CDR3 in amino acids: CATHYLAEQYF. CDR3 nucleotides: TGTGCCACCCATTATCTAGCCGAGCAGTACTTC.

V usage is TRBV5-1 and J usage is TRBJ1-2, with 7 positions matching TRBD1. This CDR3 region has 15 residues. The junction had 7 bases not matched to a gene; V was cut back by 0 bases and J by 5 bases. In germline, CDR1 is SGHRS, CDR2 YFSETQ. CDR3 residues: CASSLDTGAYYGYTF. CDR3 sequence (DNA): TGCGCCAGCAGCTTGGATACAGGGGCCTATTATGGCTACACCTTC.

This chain uses TRBV6-5 with TRBJ1-1, with D possibly matching TRBD1 (6 bases). The V and J ends lost 2 bases and 4 bases respectively, with 11 bases between them. This CDR3 spans 14 amino acids. CDR1 and CDR2 (germline): MNHEY, SVGAGI. CDR3 region: CASSYNQGITEAFF. CDR3 coding DNA: TGTGCCAGCAGTTACAATCAGGGGATCACTGAAGCTTTCTTT.

The sample holds many counts of this clone. The chain is built from TRBV27 and TRBJ2-3; TRBD2 aligns across 16 bases. Germline assignment: CDR1 MNHEY and CDR2 SMNVEV (reference sequence). The CDR3 is 17 amino acids. J lost 3 bases, V lost 7 bases, and 7 bases had no gene match. The CDR3 sequence: CASTRGTSGRGTDTQYF. CDR3 coding DNA: TGTGCCAGCACCCGTGGGACTAGCGGGAGGGGAACAGATACGCAGTATTTT.

This clone has a handful of counts. The V call is TRBV11-2, the J call TRBJ1-2; D is perhaps TRBD1 (6 bases). V was clipped by 0 bases and J by 8 bases, with 13 bases between them. CDR3 length: 14 amino acids. Germline V lookup: CDR1 SGHAT, CDR2 FQNNGV. CDR3 sequence reads: CASSLDIGGPGYTF. Written as DNA, the CDR3 is TGTGCCAGCAGCTTAGATATAGGGGGGCCCGGCTACACCTTC. The entire variable domain, with the rest obtained from reference TRBV11-2 and TRBJ1-2, is as follows: EAGVAQSPRYKIIEKRQSVAFWCNPISGHATLYWYQQILGQGPKLLIQFQNNGVVDDSQLPKDRFSAERLKGVDSTLKIQPAKLEDSAVYLCASSLDIGGPGYTFGSGTRLTVV.

This clone showed up just a few times. As DNA, the CDR3 is TGCGCCAGCAGCCAAGACTTTAACTCTGGAAACACCATATATTTT. It translates to CASSQDFNSGNTIYF. V gene TRBV4-1 combines with J gene TRBJ1-3; D gene uncertain. Germline loops: CDR1 MGHRA, CDR2 YSYEKL. The germline V and J ends were trimmed by 0 bases and 0 bases, with 6 bases remaining between them. The CDR3 is made up of 15 amino acids.

The rearrangement links TRBV30 to TRBJ1-2; 9 positions match TRBD1. Unmatched junction bases numbered 10, after V lost 4 bases and J lost 4 bases. The CDR3 consists of 15 residues. Germline CDR1 and CDR2: GTSNPN and SVGIG (reference sequence). Written as DNA, the CDR3 is TGTGCCTGGAACTTGATACAGGGGGCACTCTATGGCTACACCTTC. Residues: CAWNLIQGALYGYTF.

This chain connects TRBV6-5 to TRBJ1-1; 7 nucleotides agree with TRBD1. The J segment lost 3 bases and the V segment lost 2 bases, leaving 3 bases of the junction unmatched. This CDR3 is 14 amino acids long. Germline V gene sequence: CDR1 MNHEY, CDR2 SVGAGI. CDR3 amino acids: CASSYARGDTEAFF. The CDR3 DNA follows: TGTGCCAGCAGTTACGCCAGGGGGGACACTGAAGCTTTCTTT.

J is TRBJ2-5 and V is TRBV18; D unclear. CDR1 KGHSH and CDR2 LQKENI come from the germline V gene. V was cut by 8 bases and J by 6 bases, with 16 bases left in between. This CDR3 is 13 amino acids long. CDR3 DNA sequence: TGTGCCAGCCACCCCGAATCGGTACAGACCCAGTACTTC. Translation gives CASHPESVQTQYF.

The V and J genes are TRBV28 and TRBJ2-7; D may be TRBD2 (5 bases). V shed 10 bases and J shed 7 bases, with 26 bases lying between them. The CDR3 loop spans 15 amino acids. Germline CDR1 MDHEN, CDR2 SYDVKM. CDR3 sequence (DNA): TGTGCCACCGGAATACTCTTAAGGGTTTCGGGGGAGCAGTACTTC. Residues: CATGILLRVSGEQYF. The whole variable domain, remainder taken from reference TRBV28 and TRBJ2-7, is DVKVTQSSRYLVKRTGEKVFLECVQDMDHENMFWYRQDPGLGLRLIYFSYDVKMKEKGDIPEGYSVSREKKERFSLILESASTNQTSMYLCATGILLRVSGEQYFGPGTRLTVT.

V gene TRBV6-1 combines with J gene TRBJ2-1, with D hard to call. This CDR3 has 17 residues. V lost 3 bases, J lost 1 base, and 16 bases lay in between. Germline assignment: CDR1 MNHNS and CDR2 SASEGT. The CDR3 sequence: CASSDNLWGRSYNEQFF. As DNA, the CDR3 is TGTGCCAGCAGTGATAATCTTTGGGGTCGGTCCTACAATGAGCAGTTCTTC.

This clone was detected a few times. The chain links TRBV6-4 to TRBJ1-6, with 8 bases aligning to TRBD1. This CDR3 has 13 amino acids. Germline V gene data show CDR1 as MRHNA and CDR2 as SNTAGT. J was trimmed by 10 bases and V by 8 bases; bases with no gene match: 7. Here the CDR3 DNA reads TGTGCCAGCCGTGGACAGGGTGAATCACCCCTCCACTTT. Translating it yields CASRGQGESPLHF.

The CDR3 spells CASSPPGLAGGTYEQYF. The CDR3 bases are TGTGCCAGCTCACCACCGGGACTAGCGGGAGGGACCTACGAGCAGTACTTC. This chain links TRBV18 with TRBJ2-7, with 16 bases aligning to TRBD2. CDR1 is KGHSH and CDR2 is LQKENI in the germline V gene. The CDR3 loop spans 17 amino acids. V lost 0 bases, J lost 2 bases, and 1 base stayed unmatched.

The J gene is TRBJ1-1, the V gene TRBV6-5; D is undetermined. Looked up from germline, CDR1 is MNHEY and CDR2 is SVGAGI. Trimming stripped 0 bases from V and 4 bases from J, with 6 bases between. The CDR3 has 13 amino acids. CDR3 DNA: TGTGCCAGCAGTTACTCCTCGGCCACTGAAGCTTTCTTT. This translates into CASSYSSATEAFF.

The chain combines TRBV7-2 with TRBJ2-7, with D perhaps TRBD1 (5 bases). The V end was cut by 8 bases, the J end by 1 base, with 6 bases between. The CDR3 covers 11 residues. CDR1 is SGHTA, CDR2 FQGNSA, per germline. The CDR3: CASGASYEQYF. CDR3 nucleotides: TGTGCCAGCGGGGCGTCCTACGAGCAGTACTTC.

Regarding this clone: Other DNA sequences in this sample translate to the same CDR3. V gene TRBV7-9 combines with J gene TRBJ2-7, with a tentative D call TRBD1 (5 bases). The CDR3 extends over 12 amino acids. Germline values: CDR1 SEHNR, CDR2 FQNEAQ (reference sequence). V shed 2 bases and J shed 3 bases, with 5 bases lying between them. The CDR3 region has the DNA TGTGCCAGCAGCTTACAGGGCTACGAGCAGTACTTC. Translating gives CASSLQGYEQYF.

The rearrangement links TRBV5-1 to TRBJ2-7; TRBD2 matches 9 bases. Trimming removed 6 bases from V and 3 bases from J; junction bases left unmatched: 10. The germline V gene encodes CDR1 SGHRS and CDR2 YFSETQ. The CDR3 spans 15 residues. The DNA for the CDR3 is TGCGCCAGCACCTTCCTGCGGGAGGGCCTCTACGAGCAGTACTTC. It encodes CASTFLREGLYEQYF.